This T cell receptor (beta chain) is from a study of T cells after yellow fever vaccination. About the research overall: Preparation of fractions with low cell numbers was performed using SMART-Seq v4 Ultra Low Input.

This clonotype has a handful of counts. With 0 bases removed from V and 1 base from J, the gap between germline ends came to 13 bases. This CDR3 has 17 amino acids. CDR1 and CDR2 from the germline V gene are SGHTA and FQGNSA. TCRdb re-called the 5' RACE reads with MiXCR, one entry per CDR3 protein. Here the sample spans about 210,000 distinct CDR3 sequences, about 3% being singletons. The chain has TRBV7-2 and TRBJ2-1; D may be TRBD1 or TRBD2 (6 bases each). This sequence was found in a man younger than 35 who received the YFV17D yellow fever vaccine. Specimen: CD4+ T cells sorted from PBMCs, collected 10 days after the yellow fever booster vaccination. The CDR3 region has the DNA TGTGCCAGCAGCTTAGCGGGGGGCCAAGGTTCCTACAATGAGCAGTTCTTC. Amino acid sequence: CASSLAGGQGSYNEQFF.